The clone carrying this T cell receptor beta chain appeared a few times. A 10-nucleotide random UMI tagged transcripts in template-switch 5'RACE cDNA synthesis. TCRdb re-derived calls from the 5' RACE reads in MiXCR, one entry per CDR3 protein. The sample carries 45,000 to 50,000 distinct CDR3 sequences, roughly 25% recorded once. The data were obtained in a study of neurological immune-mediated disorders. The sequence derives from a woman in her 70s in good health. Sequences were obtained from PBMCs.

CDR3 sequence (DNA): TGTGCCAGCAGTTACTCAGCAGGGGGCTCCTACAATGAGCAGTTCTTC. Translated: CASSYSAGGSYNEQFF. The gene calls are TRBV6-6 and TRBJ2-1, with 7 nucleotides matching TRBD1. The germline V gene has CDR1 MNHNY and CDR2 SVGAGI (reference sequence). V shed 0 bases, J shed 0 bases, and the junction held 2 bases outside the gene matches. This CDR3 spans 16 amino acids.